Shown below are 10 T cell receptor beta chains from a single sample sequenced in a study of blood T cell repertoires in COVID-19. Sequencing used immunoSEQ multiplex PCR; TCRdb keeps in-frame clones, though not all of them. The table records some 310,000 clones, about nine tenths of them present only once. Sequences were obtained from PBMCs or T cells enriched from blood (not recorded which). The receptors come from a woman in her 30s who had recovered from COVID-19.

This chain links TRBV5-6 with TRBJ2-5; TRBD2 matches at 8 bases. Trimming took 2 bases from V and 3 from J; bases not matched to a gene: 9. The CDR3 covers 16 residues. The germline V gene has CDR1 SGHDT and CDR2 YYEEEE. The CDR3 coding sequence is TGTGCCAGCAGCTTAAGAGCGGGAGTGTGGAAAGAGACCCAGTACTTC. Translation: CASSLRAGVWKETQYF.

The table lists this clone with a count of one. The CDR3 loop reads CASSQVTGANYGYTF. The CDR3 DNA reads as TGTGCCAGCAGCCAAGTTACAGGTGCCAACTATGGCTACACCTTC. The J gene is TRBJ1-2, the V gene TRBV14; a weak D match, TRBD1 (5 bases). V lost 1 base and J lost 2, with 11 bases in between. Looked up from germline, CDR1 is SGHDN and CDR2 is FVKESK. The CDR3 runs to 15 residues.

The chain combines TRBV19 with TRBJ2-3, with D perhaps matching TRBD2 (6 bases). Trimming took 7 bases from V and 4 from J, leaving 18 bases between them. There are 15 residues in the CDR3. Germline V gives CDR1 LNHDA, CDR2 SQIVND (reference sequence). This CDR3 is CASTPLNRGSDTQYF. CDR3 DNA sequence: TGTGCCAGTACCCCACTAAACCGGGGGTCAGATACGCAGTATTTT.

CDR3 sequence: CASSFGQTYNEQFF. The CDR3, as DNA: TGTGCCAGCAGCTTCGGACAGACCTACAATGAGCAGTTCTTC. The rearrangement uses TRBV5-5 and TRBJ2-1; maybe TRBD1 (6 bases). This CDR3 spans 14 amino acids. Germline lookup yields CDR1 SGHKS and CDR2 YYEKEE (reference sequence). The V and J ends lost 2 bases and 2 bases respectively, with 8 bases between them.

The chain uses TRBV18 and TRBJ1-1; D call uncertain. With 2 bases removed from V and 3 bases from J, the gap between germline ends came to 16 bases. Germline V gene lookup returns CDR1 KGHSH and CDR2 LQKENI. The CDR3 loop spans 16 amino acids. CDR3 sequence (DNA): TGTGCCAGCTCACCAACAACAGATTGGTTACACACTGAAGCTTTCTTT. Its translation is CASSPTTDWLHTEAFF.

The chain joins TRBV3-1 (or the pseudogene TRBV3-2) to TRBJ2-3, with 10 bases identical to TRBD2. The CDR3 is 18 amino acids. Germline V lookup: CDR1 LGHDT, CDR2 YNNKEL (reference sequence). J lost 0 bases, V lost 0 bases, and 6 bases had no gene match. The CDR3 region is CASSQEIAGGRSTDTQYF. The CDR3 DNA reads TGTGCCAGCAGCCAAGAGATAGCGGGAGGACGGAGCACAGATACGCAGTATTTT.

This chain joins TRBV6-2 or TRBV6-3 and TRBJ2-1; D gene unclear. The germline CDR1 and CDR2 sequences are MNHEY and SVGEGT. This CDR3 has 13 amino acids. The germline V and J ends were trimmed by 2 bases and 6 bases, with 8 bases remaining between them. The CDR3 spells CASSYKLSNEQFF. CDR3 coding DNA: TGTGCCAGCAGTTACAAACTAAGCAATGAGCAGTTCTTC.

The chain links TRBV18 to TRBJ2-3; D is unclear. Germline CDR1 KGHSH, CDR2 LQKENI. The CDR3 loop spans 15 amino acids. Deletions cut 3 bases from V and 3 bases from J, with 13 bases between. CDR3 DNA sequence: TGTGCCAGCTCACCCCGGTCCGATGGTACAGATACGCAGTATTTT. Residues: CASSPRSDGTDTQYF.

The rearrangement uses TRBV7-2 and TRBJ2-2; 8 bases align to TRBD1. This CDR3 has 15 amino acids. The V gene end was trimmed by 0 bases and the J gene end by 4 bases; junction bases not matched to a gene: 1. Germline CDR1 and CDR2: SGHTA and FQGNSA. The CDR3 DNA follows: TGTGCCAGCAGCTTAGCTACAGGGGGCACCGGGGAGCTGTTTTTT. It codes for CASSLATGGTGELFF.

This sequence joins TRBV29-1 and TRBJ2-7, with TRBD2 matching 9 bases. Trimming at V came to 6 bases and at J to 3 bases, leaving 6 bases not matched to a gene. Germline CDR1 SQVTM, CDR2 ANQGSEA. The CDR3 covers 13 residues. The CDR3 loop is CSVQLAGRYEQYF. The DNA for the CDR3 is TGCAGCGTCCAACTAGCGGGCCGCTACGAGCAGTACTTC.